These 22 T cell receptor beta chains share one sample of origin, sequenced in a study of shared clonotypes between healthy human individuals. Repertoires were generated with immunoSEQ multiplex PCR, while TCRdb's copy carries only in-frame clones and drops some. The repertoire holds 1.5 million to 2.5 million clones, approximately 95% seen once, with 0.95% to 1.5% in the top ten. Naive CD8 cells lacked CD45RO and underwent positive selection for CCR7, leaving out terminally differentiated effector memory CD45RA+ cells. The sample comprised naive CD8+ T cells sorted from blood. The receptor source for this set is a man younger than 35 in good health.

The chain is built from TRBV2 and TRBJ2-7; possibly TRBD2 for D (6 bases). V was pared by 5 bases and J by 1 base, with 9 bases between. This CDR3 has 13 amino acids. Germline CDR1 reads SNHLY; CDR2 reads FYNNEI. CDR3 protein: CASSSGRSYEQYF. CDR3 DNA sequence: TGTGCCAGCAGTTCCGGGAGATCCTACGAGCAGTACTTC.

The CDR3 loop is CASSPDVEETQYF. DNA of the CDR3: TGCGCCAGCAGCCCGGACGTGGAGGAGACCCAGTACTTC. This sequence joins TRBV4-3 and TRBJ2-5, with no clear D. From germline, CDR1 is LGHNA and CDR2 YSLEER. The CDR3 spans 13 residues. The V end lost 4 bases, the J end lost 5 bases, and 11 bases lay between the germline ends.

This sequence joins TRBV5-1 and TRBJ1-1; TRBD1 aligns across 10 bases. The CDR3 is 16 amino acids. The germline CDR1 and CDR2 sequences are SGHRS and YFSETQ. The V and J ends lost 6 bases and 3 bases, in that order; junction bases with no gene match: 11. The CDR3 sequence is CASTPRQGARDTEAFF. The CDR3 DNA is TGCGCCAGCACTCCTAGACAGGGGGCGAGGGACACTGAAGCTTTCTTT.

There are a few counts of this clone. The chain joins TRBV5-4 to TRBJ1-1, with D unclear. V lost 1 base and J lost 0, with 1 base in between. The V gene's germline CDR1 is SGHNT and CDR2 YYREEE (reference sequence). This CDR3 contains 12 residues. The CDR3 DNA reads as TGTGCCAGCAGCTTGATGAACACTGAAGCTTTCTTT. It translates to CASSLMNTEAFF.

The CDR3 sequence is CSVEEGGSSYNEQFF. The CDR3 nucleotides are TGCAGCGTTGAAGAAGGCGGGTCCTCCTACAATGAGCAGTTCTTC. The genes are TRBV29-1 and TRBJ2-1, with D perhaps TRBD2 (5 bases). Per germline, CDR1 SQVTM and CDR2 ANQGSEA. V was pared by 0 bases and J by 0 bases, with 9 bases between. The length of the CDR3 is 15 residues.

This chain links TRBV28 with TRBJ1-1; D call uncertain. The germline V gene has CDR1 MDHEN and CDR2 SYDVKM. This CDR3 contains 12 residues. The CDR3 bases are TGTGCGAAGGGAGGGATAAACACTGAAGCTTTCTTT. Protein product: CAKGGINTEAFF.

V and J are TRBV2 and TRBJ1-1; 9 nucleotides align to TRBD1. The V gene end was trimmed by 7 bases and the J gene end by 2 bases; junction bases not matched to a gene: 8. From germline, CDR1 is SNHLY and CDR2 FYNNEI. The CDR3 totals 15 residues. The DNA for the CDR3 is TGTGCCAGCACCCTACAGGGGGCCCTAAACACTGAAGCTTTCTTT. Translated, it gives CASTLQGALNTEAFF.

About this clone: The sample carries other DNA sequences with the same CDR3. This chain connects TRBV5-4 to TRBJ2-7; the D gene is possibly TRBD1 (6 bases). This CDR3 has 15 residues. The germline V and J ends were trimmed by 0 bases and 2 bases, with 12 bases remaining between them. CDR1 and CDR2 from the germline V gene are SGHNT and YYREEE (reference sequence). CDR3 DNA: TGTGCCAGCAGCTTGGGTCAGGGGTTAACCTACGAGCAGTACTTC. This encodes CASSLGQGLTYEQYF.

The chain employs TRBV25-1 and TRBJ2-1, with D possibly TRBD1 on 5 matching bases. The V gene's germline CDR1 is MGHDK and CDR2 SYGVNS. The CDR3 has 13 amino acids. Trimming left V 3 bases short and J 8 bases short, with 11 bases between. As DNA, the CDR3 is TGTGCCAGCAGTGAGGCAGGGTGGGATGAGCAGTTCTTC. Its protein product is CASSEAGWDEQFF.

CDR3 sequence (DNA): TGTGCCAGCAGTTTTACTCTCGGACTGTACGAGCAGTACTTC. As protein: CASSFTLGLYEQYF. The chain employs TRBV19 and TRBJ2-7, with D possibly matching TRBD2 (5 bases). The CDR3 is made up of 14 amino acids. Per germline, CDR1 LNHDA and CDR2 SQIVND (reference sequence). V lost 9 bases to trimming and J lost 4 bases, with 19 bases between them.

The chain links TRBV7-8 to TRBJ2-7; 11 positions agree with TRBD2. Germline lookup yields CDR1 SGHVS and CDR2 FQNEAQ. The CDR3 runs to 16 residues. The V segment lost 6 bases and the J segment 7 bases; nucleotides outside the gene matches: 14. The CDR3 reads CASSDFKIAGGEEQYF. CDR3 nucleotides: TGTGCCAGCAGTGATTTTAAAATAGCGGGAGGGGAAGAGCAGTACTTC. Variable domain in full (rest from reference TRBV7-8 and TRBJ2-7): GAGVSQSPRYKVAKRGQDVALRCDPISGHVSLFWYQQALGQGPEFLTYFQNEAQLDKSGLPSDRFFAERPEGSVSTLKIQRTQQEDSAVYLCASSDFKIAGGEEQYFGPGTRLTVT.

The CDR3 sequence: CASTRGTSESNEQFF. For the CDR3, the DNA is TGTGCCAGCACCCGCGGGACTAGTGAATCCAATGAGCAGTTCTTC. The gene calls are TRBV6-6 and TRBJ2-1; 8 nucleotides line up with TRBD2. Looked up from germline, CDR1 is MNHNY and CDR2 is SVGAGI (reference sequence). The CDR3 loop spans 15 amino acids. V trimming: 7 bases; J trimming: 6 bases; junction bases outside the gene matches: 11.

This clone was detected once. This sequence joins TRBV7-9 and TRBJ2-7; D is tentatively TRBD1 or TRBD2 (5 bases each). The CDR3 is made up of 14 amino acids. The germline V gene has CDR1 SEHNR and CDR2 FQNEAQ (reference sequence). The V end lost 7 bases, the J end lost 0 bases, and 13 bases lay between the germline ends. CDR3 sequence: CASTLGESSYEQYF. CDR3 sequence (DNA): TGTGCCAGCACCCTGGGGGAGAGCTCCTACGAGCAGTACTTC. The variable domain in full, with the rest retrieved from reference TRBV7-9 and TRBJ2-7, is DTGVSQNPRHKITKRGQNVTFRCDPISEHNRLYWYRQTLGQGPEFLTYFQNEAQLEKSRLLSDRFSAERPKGSFSTLEIQRTEQGDSAMYLCASTLGESSYEQYFGPGTRLTVT.

The gene calls are TRBV7-9 and TRBJ2-2; D gene unclear. The V and J ends lost 0 bases and 7 bases respectively, with 12 bases between them. The CDR3 extends over 15 amino acids. The germline V gene encodes CDR1 SEHNR and CDR2 FQNEAQ (reference sequence). This CDR3 reads CASSLADSLFGELFF. CDR3 coding DNA: TGTGCCAGCAGCTTAGCTGATAGTTTATTCGGGGAGCTGTTTTTT.

In its sample, this clone was seen once. This rearrangement joins TRBV11-2 to TRBJ1-2; TRBD1 aligns across 9 bases. The CDR3 extends over 19 amino acids. The V gene end was trimmed by 3 bases and the J gene end by 4 bases; junction bases not matched to a gene: 18. Per germline, CDR1 SGHAT and CDR2 FQNNGV. Here the CDR3 DNA reads TGTGCCAGCAGCTTTGAACCCGGGACAGGGAGCTTTCGCGTCTATGGCTACACCTTC. It codes for CASSFEPGTGSFRVYGYTF.

V usage is TRBV29-1 and J usage is TRBJ2-7, with D possibly TRBD1 on 5 matching bases. Trimming took off 1 base at V and 2 bases at J, with 12 bases between the two ends. CDR1 and CDR2 from the germline V gene are SQVTM and ANQGSEA. The CDR3 sequence is 14 residues long. CDR3 DNA: TGCAGCGTTGAAGTCGGCAGGGTGCCCTACGAGCAGTACTTC. It specifies CSVEVGRVPYEQYF.

CDR3 loop: CASSVATEGEGNTIYF. Here the CDR3 DNA reads TGTGCCAGCAGCGTAGCTACAGAGGGGGAGGGAAACACCATATATTTT. The genes are TRBV9 and TRBJ1-3; D is possibly TRBD1 (6 bases). CDR3 length equals 16 residues. Germline CDR1 SGDLS, CDR2 YYNGEE. Trimming stripped 0 bases from V and 4 bases from J, with 14 bases between.

V is TRBV5-1 and J is TRBJ1-1; a weak D match, TRBD1 (6 bases). This CDR3 contains 15 residues. Trimming stripped 0 bases from V and 4 bases from J, with 13 bases between. Germline V gene sequence: CDR1 SGHRS, CDR2 YFSETQ. The CDR3 loop reads CASSLEGGISTEAFF. DNA for the CDR3: TGCGCCAGCAGCTTGGAGGGGGGGATATCCACTGAAGCTTTCTTT.

This clone has just one count. The sample contains more than one DNA sequence encoding this CDR3. This chain connects TRBV7-2 to TRBJ2-7; TRBD2 matches 10 bases. This CDR3 spans 16 amino acids. J lost 0 bases, V lost 1 base, and 3 bases had no gene match. The germline V gene encodes CDR1 SGHTA and CDR2 FQGNSA. Written as DNA, the CDR3 is TGTGCCAGCAGCTTAGGTGCTAGCGGGAGCTCCTACGAGCAGTACTTC. Translation gives CASSLGASGSSYEQYF.

A single count supports this clone. This specimen includes other DNA sequences encoding the same CDR3. The chain combines TRBV7-9 with TRBJ2-7; no reliable D call. The ends were cut back, 0 bases at V and 0 bases at J, with 3 bases in the middle. Germline V gene lookup returns CDR1 SEHNR and CDR2 FQNEAQ (reference sequence). CDR3 length equals 13 residues. CDR3 bases: TGTGCCAGCAGCTTAGCCACCTCCTACGAGCAGTACTTC. This encodes CASSLATSYEQYF.

The chain joins TRBV2 to TRBJ2-7; 9 positions agree with TRBD2. With V trimmed by 6 bases and J by 3 bases, 9 bases remained unmatched. The CDR3 length is 15 residues. Germline V CDR1 and CDR2: SNHLY, FYNNEI. CDR3 protein: CASRNPSGTSYEQYF. The CDR3 DNA reads TGTGCCAGCAGGAACCCTAGCGGGACAAGCTACGAGCAGTACTTC.

V usage is TRBV12-5 and J usage is TRBJ1-5; D unclear. Germline V gene data show CDR1 as LGHNT and CDR2 as FRNRAP. V lost 7 bases and J 3 bases, leaving 4 bases between the germline ends. The CDR3 has 11 amino acids. As DNA, the CDR3 is TGTGCTAGTGTCCTCAATCAGCCCCAGCATTTT. This sequence encodes CASVLNQPQHF.